The clone carrying this TCR beta chain was found a few times. The sample belongs to a study of blood T cells in healthy people across ages. Trimming left V 4 bases short and J 7 bases short, with 16 bases between. The CDR3 consists of 14 residues. Using a J-beta primer mix together with a sample-barcoded 5' primer, a second PCR was run for 7 to 11 cycles. A single record per CDR3 protein comes from TCRdb applying MiXCR to the 5' RACE reads. The sample lists fewer than 650,000 distinct CDR3 sequences; about a quarter were seen once. Peripheral blood was drawn, ten milliliters per donor. Extractions gave at least 6 micrograms of total RNA per sample. The same sample was also studied in work on T cells of mothers and their children. That work contributes: Nine systemically healthy Caucasian donors: three mothers, six children.

The sequence was obtained from a boy between 2 and 15 years old in good health. Sequencing was performed on blood. J is TRBJ2-5 and V is TRBV12-3 or TRBV12-4; D possibly corresponds to TRBD1 (6 bases). CDR3 coding DNA: TGTGCCAGCAGTTCACCACAGGGTGGAGGGACCCAGTACTTC. Its translation is CASSSPQGGGTQYF.